This entry concerns a single T cell receptor (beta chain). Its specificity is unknown. TCRdb passed the reads through MiXCR, listing each CDR3 protein once. Of about 450,000 distinct CDR3 sequences listed, approximately 33% are singletons. Germline assignment: CDR1 LNHDA and CDR2 SQIVND (reference sequence). This CDR3 spans 15 amino acids. The V end lost 7 bases, the J end lost 6 bases, and 19 bases lay between the germline ends. This record belongs to a study of T cell repertoires in cytomegalovirus infection. Study background: CMV infection together with matching HLA type was indicated by public TCR beta signatures. Findings and caveats of the study: Dominating the ex vivo response were HLA-C-restricted CMV-specific TCR beta clonotypes.

The sequence came from a human donor in good health (CMV status not recorded). Some clones in this sample may be carry-over from other donors' samples. This chain connects TRBV19 to TRBJ1-5, with D perhaps matching TRBD1 (5 bases). The sequencing sample was made of PBMCs. The CDR3 nucleotides are TGTGCCAGTACCCCCCCGTTGGGGGAAGGTCAGCCCCAGCATTTT. It translates to CASTPPLGEGQPQHF.